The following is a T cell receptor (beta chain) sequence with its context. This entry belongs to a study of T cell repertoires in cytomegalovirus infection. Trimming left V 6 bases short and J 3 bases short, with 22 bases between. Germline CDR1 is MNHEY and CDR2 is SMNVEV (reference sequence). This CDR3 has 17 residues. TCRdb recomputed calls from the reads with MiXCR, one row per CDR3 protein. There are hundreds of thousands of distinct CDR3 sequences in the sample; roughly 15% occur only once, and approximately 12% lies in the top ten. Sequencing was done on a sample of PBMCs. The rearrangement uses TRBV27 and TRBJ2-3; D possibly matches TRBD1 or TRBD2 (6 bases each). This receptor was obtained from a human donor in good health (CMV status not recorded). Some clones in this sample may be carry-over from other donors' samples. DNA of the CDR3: TGTGCCAGCAGCCCCTGGAGGGGGGACACCACGACAGATACGCAGTATTTT. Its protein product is CASSPWRGDTTTDTQYF.